The 10 T cell receptor beta chains below were found in one sample sequenced in a study of blood T cell repertoires in COVID-19. Sequencing used immunoSEQ multiplex PCR; TCRdb keeps in-frame clones, though not all of them. The data contain 300,000 to 400,000 clones, about 87% of them singletons. Source material: peripheral blood. Every receptor here comes from a human donor in a cohort sampled during active COVID-19.

J is TRBJ2-7 and V is TRBV3-1 (or the pseudogene TRBV3-2); D may be TRBD2 (5 bases). V was pared by 4 bases and J by 4 bases, with 11 bases between. In germline, CDR1 is LGHDT, CDR2 YNNKEL (reference sequence). This CDR3 has 13 amino acids. The CDR3 region is CASSRNRGYEQYF. In DNA, the CDR3 is TGTGCCAGCAGCCGCAACCGGGGTTACGAGCAGTACTTC.

This rearrangement joins TRBV5-6 to TRBJ2-7; 9 nucleotides align to TRBD1. Germline V gives CDR1 SGHDT, CDR2 YYEEEE. The CDR3 runs to 14 residues. J gave up 4 bases and V 3 bases, and 5 bases lay outside the gene matches. The CDR3 coding sequence is TGTGCCAGCAGCTACGTGGACAGGGGTTACGAGCAGTACTTC. Translation: CASSYVDRGYEQYF.

CDR3 protein: CASSPRGGGTGLYGYTF. CDR3 nucleotide sequence: TGTGCCAGCAGCCCTCGTGGGGGCGGGACAGGGCTTTATGGCTACACCTTC. J is TRBJ1-2 and V is TRBV14; 9 positions match TRBD1. The CDR3 has 17 residues. Germline loops: CDR1 SGHDN, CDR2 FVKESK. V gave up 4 bases and J gave up 5 bases; unmatched junction bases: 14.

The chain employs TRBV27 and TRBJ2-1, with 12 bases that match TRBD2. The CDR3 spans 16 residues. Trimming at V came to 5 bases and at J to 7 bases, leaving 9 bases not matched to a gene. Per the germline V gene, CDR1 is MNHEY and CDR2 is SMNVEV (reference sequence). In nucleotides, the CDR3 is TGTGCCAGCAGTCGTAGGACTAGCGGGATAGGGAATGAGCAGTTCTTC. Its protein product is CASSRRTSGIGNEQFF.

This chain joins TRBV27 and TRBJ2-3; the D gene is possibly TRBD2 (6 bases). CDR1 is MNHEY and CDR2 is SMNVEV in the germline V gene (reference sequence). The CDR3 has 15 amino acids. Trimming left V 7 bases short and J 0 bases short, with 14 bases between. The CDR3 DNA reads TGTGCCAGCAAGGGACGGGAGATTAGCACAGATACGCAGTATTTT. Translating it yields CASKGREISTDTQYF.

The chain is built from TRBV5-6 and TRBJ1-6; 11 bases map to TRBD1. Germline CDR1 reads SGHDT; CDR2 reads YYEEEE. Trimming took 4 bases from V and 9 from J; bases not matched to a gene: 9. The CDR3 runs to 16 residues. DNA of the CDR3: TGTGCCAGCAGCATTGGTATGGGACAGGGGGGTTCACCCCTCCACTTT. Translated: CASSIGMGQGGSPLHF. The full variable domain, completed using reference TRBV5-6 and TRBJ1-6, is DAGVTQSPTHLIKTRGQQVTLRCSPKSGHDTVSWYQQALGQGPQFIFQYYEEEERQRGNFPDRFSGHQFPNYSSELNVNALLLGDSALYLCASSIGMGQGGSPLHFGNGTRLTVT.

This clone came up once. This rearrangement joins TRBV19 to TRBJ2-3; TRBD2 agrees at 10 bases. The CDR3 totals 13 residues. V lost 8 bases and J lost 1; bases outside the gene matches: 0. Germline CDR1 is LNHDA and CDR2 is SQIVND (reference sequence). This chain's CDR3 is CASGLAGTDTQYF. The CDR3, as DNA: TGTGCCAGTGGACTAGCGGGCACAGATACGCAGTATTTT.

V usage is TRBV25-1 and J usage is TRBJ2-3, with a tentative D call TRBD2 (5 bases). Germline-derived CDR1 and CDR2 are MGHDK and SYGVNS. The CDR3 is 15 amino acids. V lost 5 bases to trimming and J lost 2 bases, with 14 bases between them. The CDR3 region is CASSRRASDTDTQYF. DNA of the CDR3: TGTGCCAGCAGTAGGCGGGCCTCAGACACAGATACGCAGTATTTT.

The chain joins TRBV5-1 to TRBJ2-7; 7 bases are a match to TRBD2. V trimming: 2 bases; J trimming: 1 base; junction bases outside the gene matches: 9. CDR1 is SGHRS, CDR2 YFSETQ, per germline. CDR3 length equals 16 residues. The CDR3 loop reads CASSLLAGSGSYEQYF. DNA for the CDR3: TGCGCCAGCAGCTTACTCGCGGGTAGCGGGTCCTACGAGCAGTACTTC.

V gene TRBV19 combines with J gene TRBJ1-5; D may be TRBD1 (6 bases). V lost 1 base and J 5 bases, leaving 9 bases between the germline ends. Germline V CDR1 and CDR2: LNHDA, SQIVND (reference sequence). CDR3 length: 14 amino acids. CDR3: CASSIGTVYQPQHF. CDR3 DNA sequence: TGTGCCAGTAGTATAGGGACAGTCTATCAGCCCCAGCATTTT.